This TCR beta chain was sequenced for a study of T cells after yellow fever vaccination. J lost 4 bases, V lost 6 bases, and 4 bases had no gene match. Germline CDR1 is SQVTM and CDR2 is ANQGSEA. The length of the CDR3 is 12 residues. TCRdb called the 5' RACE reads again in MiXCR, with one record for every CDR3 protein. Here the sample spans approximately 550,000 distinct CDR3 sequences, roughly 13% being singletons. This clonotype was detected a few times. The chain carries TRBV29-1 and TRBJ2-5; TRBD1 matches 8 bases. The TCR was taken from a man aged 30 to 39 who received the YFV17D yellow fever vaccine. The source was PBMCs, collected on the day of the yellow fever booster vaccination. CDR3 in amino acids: CSVSQGGETQYF. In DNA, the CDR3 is TGCAGCGTATCACAGGGGGGAGAGACCCAGTACTTC.